This paragraph reports one T cell receptor (beta chain). The data derive from a study of blood T cell repertoires in COVID-19. Study overall: The samples span acute and convalescent COVID-19 from the United States, Italy and Spain. The cDNA or gDNA used as material had been derived from T cells, B-cell-depleted T cells, or PBMCs.

Germline-derived CDR1 and CDR2 are MNHEY and SVGAGI. The CDR3 is 16 amino acids. Trimming took 2 bases from V and 8 from J; bases not matched to a gene: 9. In the authors' workflow: The authors estimated nucleated cell counts from reference gene primer amplification. TCRdb's copy holds only in-frame clones and misses some; the assay was immunoSEQ multiplex PCR. The V and J calls and the clone size are those of that table, but D and trimming were determined from the DNA. Here the sample spans roughly 300,000 clones, roughly 86% being singletons. The material sequenced was peripheral blood. The receptor comes from a woman aged 45-65 years who had recovered from COVID-19. The V gene is TRBV6-5, the J gene TRBJ2-1; TRBD2 aligns across 10 bases. The CDR3 sequence: CASSYTLAGGYYEQFF. In DNA, the CDR3 is TGTGCCAGCAGTTACACTTTAGCGGGAGGTTACTATGAGCAGTTCTTC.